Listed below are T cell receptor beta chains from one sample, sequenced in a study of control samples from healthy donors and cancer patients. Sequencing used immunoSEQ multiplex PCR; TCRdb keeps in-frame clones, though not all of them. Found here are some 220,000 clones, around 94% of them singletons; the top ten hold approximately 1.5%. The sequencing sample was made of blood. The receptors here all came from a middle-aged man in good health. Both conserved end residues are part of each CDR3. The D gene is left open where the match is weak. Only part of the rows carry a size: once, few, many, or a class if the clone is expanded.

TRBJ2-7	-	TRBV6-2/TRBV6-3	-	CASSYEQVRWWF	TGTGCCAGCAGTTACGAACAGGTTCGATGGTGGTTC
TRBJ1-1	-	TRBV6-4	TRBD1	CASSGPTGEGTEAFF	TGTGCCAGCAGTGGACCCACAGGGGAGGGTACTGAAGCTTTCTTT
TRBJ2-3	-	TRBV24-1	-	CATSASDTPSRHTQYF	TGTGCCACCAGTGCTTCGGACACCCCATCCCGCCATACGCAGTATTTT
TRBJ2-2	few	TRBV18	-	CASSPAGELFF	TGTGCCAGCTCACCGGCCGGGGAGCTGTTTTTT
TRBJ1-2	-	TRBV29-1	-	CSALIPRADSPRGYTF	TGCAGCGCCCTCATCCCAAGGGCAGACTCTCCTCGAGGCTACACCTTC
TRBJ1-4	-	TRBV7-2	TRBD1	CASSLVGTGGFGGKLFF	TGTGCCAGCAGCTTGGTCGGGACAGGGGGCTTCGGGGGAAAACTGTTTTTT
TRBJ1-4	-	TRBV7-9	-	CASSEGEKLFF	TGTGCCAGCAGCGAGGGGGAAAAACTGTTTTTT
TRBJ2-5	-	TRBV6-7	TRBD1	CASSLRTDRGKQETQYF	TGTGCCAGCAGTTTACGTACCGACAGGGGGAAGCAAGAGACCCAGTACTTC
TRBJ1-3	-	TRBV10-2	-	CASSERVPGNTIYF	TGCGCCAGCAGTGAGAGGGTTCCTGGAAACACCATATATTTT
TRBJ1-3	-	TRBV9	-	CASRTGAGPGNTIYF	TGTGCCAGCAGAACCGGGGCAGGCCCTGGAAACACCATATATTTT
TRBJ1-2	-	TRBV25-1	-	CASSPNLPDGYTF	TGTGCCAGCTCCCCGAATCTTCCCGATGGCTACACCTTC
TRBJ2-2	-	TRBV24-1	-	CATSDSGTGELFF	TGTGCCACCAGTGATTCGGGCACCGGGGAGCTGTTTTTT
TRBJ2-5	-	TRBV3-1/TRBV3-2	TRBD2	CASSLAGTQYF	TGTGCCAGCAGCCTAGCGGGAACCCAGTACTTC
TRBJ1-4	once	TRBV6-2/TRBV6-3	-	CASSRGMKGEKLFF	TGTGCCAGCAGTAGAGGCATGAAGGGTGAAAAACTGTTTTTT
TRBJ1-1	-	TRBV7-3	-	CASSSQGLNTEAFF	TGTGCCAGCAGCTCACAGGGCCTGAACACTGAAGCTTTCTTT
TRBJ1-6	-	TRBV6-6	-	CASRPGEANSPLHF	TGTGCCAGCAGACCAGGGGAAGCTAATTCACCCCTCCACTTT
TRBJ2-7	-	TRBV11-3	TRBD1	CASSATGSYEQYF	TGTGCCAGCAGCGCGACAGGGTCCTACGAGCAGTACTTC
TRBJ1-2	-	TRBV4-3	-	CASSQEVQLAYGYTF	TGCGCCAGCAGCCAAGAAGTACAGTTAGCCTATGGCTACACCTTC
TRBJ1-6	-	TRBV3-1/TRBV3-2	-	CASSQVWPGDSPLHF	TGTGCCAGCAGCCAAGTGTGGCCGGGGGATTCACCCCTCCACTTT
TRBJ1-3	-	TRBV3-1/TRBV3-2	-	CASRGTYLSGNTIYF	TGTGCCAGCAGGGGGACATACCTCTCTGGAAACACCATATATTTT
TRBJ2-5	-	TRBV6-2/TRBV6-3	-	CASSYSGSTGTQYF	TGTGCCAGCAGTTACTCTGGGTCCACCGGCACCCAGTACTTC
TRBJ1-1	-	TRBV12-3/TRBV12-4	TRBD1	CASGRTGDTEAFF	TGTGCCAGCGGGAGGACAGGGGACACTGAAGCTTTCTTT
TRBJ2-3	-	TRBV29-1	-	CSVLLIQDTQYF	TGCAGCGTTCTTCTCATCCAAGATACGCAGTATTTT
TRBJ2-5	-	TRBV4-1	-	CASSRTGVGETQYF	TGCGCCAGCAGCCGGACGGGGGTTGGAGAGACCCAGTACTTC
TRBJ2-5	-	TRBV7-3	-	CASSRSGRETQYF	TGTGCCAGCAGCCGTTCAGGGCGGGAGACCCAGTACTTC